A selection of T cell receptor beta chains follows, all from one sample in a study of early T cells in non-severe SARS-CoV-2 infection. TCRdb independently ran MiXCR on the 5' RACE reads; one entry per CDR3 protein. The table includes 48,000 or so distinct CDR3 sequences, around 6.5% detected once. The sequencing here drew on whole blood, taken at baseline. All receptors come from an adult who was a healthcare worker with PCR-confirmed SARS-CoV-2 infection or an uninfected control (not recorded which). Each CDR3 is given with its conserved first and last residue. Each record gives: D gene, J gene, V gene, clone size, CDR3 protein, CDR3 DNA. A D gene is named only where the DNA matches it firmly. Only part of the rows carry a size: once, few, many, or a class if the clone is expanded.

- TRBJ2-3 TRBV5-4 - CASSRVVTDTQYF TGTGCCAGCAGCAGGGTAGTGACAGATACGCAGTATTTT
- TRBJ1-1 TRBV11-2 - CASSLMEGRAEAFF TGTGCCAGCAGCTTAATGGAGGGGCGGGCTGAAGCTTTCTTT
- TRBJ2-6 TRBV11-3 few CASSLVSTSGANVLTF TGTGCCAGCAGCTTAGTCTCGACCTCTGGGGCCAACGTCCTGACTTTC
TRBD1 TRBJ2-1 TRBV5-1 many CASSPRQGFNEQFF TGCGCCAGCAGCCCTAGACAGGGGTTCAATGAGCAGTTCTTC
- TRBJ1-1 TRBV18 - CASKQGGDTEAFF TGTGCCAGCAAACAGGGAGGGGACACTGAAGCTTTCTTT
TRBD1 TRBJ2-7 TRBV7-6 few CASSLGGTFRQGNYEQYF TGTGCCAGCAGCTTAGGAGGGACCTTCCGACAGGGTAACTACGAGCAGTACTTC
- TRBJ2-2 TRBV7-8 - CASARRGSTGELFF TGTGCCAGCGCTCGCAGGGGAAGCACCGGGGAGCTGTTTTTT
- TRBJ2-1 TRBV9 few CASSADPDYNEQFF TGTGCCAGCAGCGCAGACCCGGACTACAATGAGCAGTTCTTC
- TRBJ2-7 TRBV14 many CASSPGVSREQYF TGTGCCAGCAGCCCTGGGGTGTCGCGGGAGCAGTACTTC
- TRBJ2-7 TRBV28 many CASSDLLYEQYF TGTGCCAGCAGTGACCTTCTCTACGAGCAGTACTTC
- TRBJ1-2 TRBV20-1 - CSASLGNRGVFSYGYTF TGCAGTGCTAGTTTGGGGAACCGAGGCGTGTTCAGCTATGGCTACACCTTC
TRBD1 TRBJ2-7 TRBV20-1 many CSARDQGALAHEQYF TGCAGTGCTAGAGATCAGGGGGCGCTGGCCCACGAGCAGTACTTC
TRBD2 TRBJ2-5 TRBV29-1 - CSVQIAGGSPRTQYF TGCAGCGTTCAGATAGCGGGGGGTTCCCCCAGGACCCAGTACTTC
- TRBJ2-4 TRBV11-2 few CASSFSGNGKNIQYF TGTGCCAGCAGCTTCTCTGGGAATGGCAAAAACATTCAGTACTTC
TRBD1 TRBJ1-5 TRBV28 - CATTGTGYYQPQHF TGTGCCACTACCGGGACAGGGTATTATCAGCCCCAGCATTTT
- TRBJ1-1 TRBV27 - CASTDPGGGGTEAFF TGTGCCAGCACCGACCCGGGGGGGGGAGGTACTGAAGCTTTCTTT
- TRBJ1-2 TRBV29-1 many CSVEDQGRPNYGYTF TGCAGCGTTGAAGATCAGGGCAGGCCTAACTATGGCTACACCTTC